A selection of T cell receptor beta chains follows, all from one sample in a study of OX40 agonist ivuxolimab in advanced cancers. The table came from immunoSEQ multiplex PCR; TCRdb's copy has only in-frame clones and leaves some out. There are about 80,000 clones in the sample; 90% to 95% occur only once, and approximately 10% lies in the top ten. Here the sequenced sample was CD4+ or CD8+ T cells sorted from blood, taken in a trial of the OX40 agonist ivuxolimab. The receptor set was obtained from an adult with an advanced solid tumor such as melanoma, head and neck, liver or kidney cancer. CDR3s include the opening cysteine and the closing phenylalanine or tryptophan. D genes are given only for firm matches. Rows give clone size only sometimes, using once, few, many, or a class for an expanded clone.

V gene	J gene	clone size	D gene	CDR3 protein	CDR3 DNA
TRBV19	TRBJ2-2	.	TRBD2	CASSIDWSGGGELFF	TGTGCCAGTAGTATAGACTGGTCGGGGGGCGGGGAGCTGTTTTTT
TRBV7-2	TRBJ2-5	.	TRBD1	CASSPTLQGQTQYF	TGTGCCAGCAGCCCCACACTACAGGGGCAGACCCAGTACTTC
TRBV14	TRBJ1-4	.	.	CASSQDRRYNEKLFF	TGTGCCAGCAGCCAAGATCGCCGGTATAATGAAAAACTGTTTTTT
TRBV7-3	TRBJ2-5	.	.	CASSLRGAEETQYF	TGTGCCAGCAGCTTAAGGGGGGCTGAGGAGACCCAGTACTTC
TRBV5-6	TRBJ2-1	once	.	CASSWGGRSYNEQFF	TGTGCCAGCAGCTGGGGCGGACGCTCCTACAATGAGCAGTTCTTC
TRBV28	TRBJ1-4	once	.	CASSLAGGPEKLFF	TGTGCCAGCAGTTTAGCGGGAGGACCAGAAAAACTGTTTTTT
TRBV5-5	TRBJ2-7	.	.	CASSLGSTYEQYF	TGTGCCAGCAGCTTGGGGAGCACCTACGAGCAGTACTTC
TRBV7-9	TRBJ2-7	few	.	CASSFGSPYEQYF	TGTGCCAGCAGCTTTGGCAGCCCCTACGAGCAGTACTTC
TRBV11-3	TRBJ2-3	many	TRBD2	CASSPSRLAGGPDSTDTQYF	TGTGCCAGCAGCCCTTCCAGACTAGCGGGAGGACCGGATAGCACAGATACGCAGTATTTT
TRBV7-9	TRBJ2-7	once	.	CASSLVPASYEQYF	TGTGCCAGCAGCTTAGTTCCGGCTTCCTACGAGCAGTACTTC
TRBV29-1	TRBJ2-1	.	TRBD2	CSLGLADYNEQFF	TGCAGCCTCGGACTAGCGGACTACAATGAGCAGTTCTTC
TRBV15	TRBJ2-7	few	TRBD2	CATSSGPGLATYEQYF	TGTGCCACCAGCAGCGGCCCGGGACTAGCAACATACGAGCAGTACTTC
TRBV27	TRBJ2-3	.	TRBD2	CASSPPGGAYTDTQYF	TGTGCCAGCAGTCCCCCGGGGGGAGCGTACACAGATACGCAGTATTTT
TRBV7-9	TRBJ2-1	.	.	CASSRTYNEQFF	TGTGCCAGTTCCCGTACCTACAATGAGCAGTTCTTC
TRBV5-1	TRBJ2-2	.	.	CASSRTSPGTYTGELFF	TGCGCCAGCAGCCGAACATCACCCGGGACTTACACCGGGGAGCTGTTTTTT
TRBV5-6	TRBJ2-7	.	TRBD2	CASSSSGRVPEQYF	TGTGCCAGCAGCTCCAGCGGGAGGGTACCCGAGCAGTACTTC